These 3 T cell receptor beta chains originate from one sample sequenced in a study of spatial heterogeneity in lung cancer. Documented time point: sample taken at primary tumor resection. Study-wide findings and caveats: The study found that expanded intratumoral alpha and beta TCR counts tracked tumor mutation counts.

These receptors' antigens are unknown. MiXCR was run by TCRdb on the 5' RACE reads, yielding one entry per CDR3 protein. Here the sample spans tens of thousands of distinct CDR3 sequences, approximately 4.3% being singletons. Here the sequenced sample was lung tumor tissue, taken at surgery. The receptors derive from a male donor with early-stage non-small cell lung cancer.

This clonotype was counted many times. The chain uses TRBV10-3 and TRBJ1-1; D not resolved. Germline-derived CDR1 and CDR2 are ENHRY and SYGVKD. This CDR3 spans 15 amino acids. V was trimmed by 5 bases and J by 1 base, leaving 14 bases between them. CDR3 bases: TGTGCCATCAGTTTCTCTCGGGATGCGAACACTGAAGCTTTCTTT. Amino acid sequence: CAISFSRDANTEAFF.

This clonotype was counted many times. The CDR3 reads CASSQDGSGVLYEQYF. The DNA of the CDR3 is TGCGCCAGCAGCCAAGACGGTAGCGGGGTCCTCTACGAGCAGTACTTC. The rearrangement joins TRBV4-1 to TRBJ2-7; the match to TRBD2 covers 8 bases. The germline CDR1 and CDR2 sequences are MGHRA and YSYEKL. The ends lost 0 bases at V and 3 bases at J; junction bases unmatched: 7. This CDR3 contains 16 residues.

This clonotype is medium-sized by share. The chain uses TRBV12-3 or TRBV12-4 and TRBJ2-7, with 7 nucleotides matching TRBD1. There are 12 residues in the CDR3. V gave up 5 bases and J gave up 9 bases; unmatched junction bases: 7. The CDR3 DNA reads as TGTGCCAGCAGTGCCACAGGGGACGGGCAGTACTTC. This codes for CASSATGDGQYF.